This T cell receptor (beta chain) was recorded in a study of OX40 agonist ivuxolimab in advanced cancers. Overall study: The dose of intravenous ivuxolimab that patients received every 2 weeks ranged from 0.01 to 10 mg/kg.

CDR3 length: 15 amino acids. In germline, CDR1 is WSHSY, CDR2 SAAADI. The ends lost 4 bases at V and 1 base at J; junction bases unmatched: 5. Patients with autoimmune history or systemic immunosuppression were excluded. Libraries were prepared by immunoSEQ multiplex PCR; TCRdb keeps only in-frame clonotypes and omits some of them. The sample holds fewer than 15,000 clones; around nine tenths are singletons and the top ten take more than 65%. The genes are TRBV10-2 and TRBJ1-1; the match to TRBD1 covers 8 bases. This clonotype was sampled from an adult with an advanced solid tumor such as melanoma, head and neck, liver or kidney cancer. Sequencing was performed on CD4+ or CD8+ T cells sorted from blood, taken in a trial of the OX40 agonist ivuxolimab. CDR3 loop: CASSGQGIGNTEAFF. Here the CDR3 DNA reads TGCGCCAGCAGTGGACAGGGGATAGGGAACACTGAAGCTTTCTTT.